The next 27 T cell receptor beta chains were all read from a single sample in a study of blood T cell repertoires in COVID-19. Repertoires were generated with immunoSEQ multiplex PCR, while TCRdb's copy carries only in-frame clones and drops some. Here the sample spans 270,000 or so clones, approximately 86% being singletons. What was sequenced was peripheral blood. The receptor source for this set is a man between 40 and 49 years old with active or convalescent COVID-19.

This chain joins TRBV5-1 and TRBJ2-2; 8 positions agree with TRBD2. The length of the CDR3 is 16 residues. The junction had 1 base not matched to a gene; V was cut back by 0 bases and J by 0 bases. The germline CDR1 and CDR2 sequences are SGHRS and YFSETQ. CDR3 sequence (DNA): TGCGCCAGCAGCTTGGGGACTAGCTCGAACACCGGGGAGCTGTTTTTT. Protein: CASSLGTSSNTGELFF.

This sequence joins TRBV7-2 and TRBJ2-7, with 8 bases that match TRBD2. The germline V gene has CDR1 SGHTA and CDR2 FQGNSA. The junction had 9 bases not matched to a gene; V was cut back by 5 bases and J by 3 bases. The CDR3 extends over 15 amino acids. The CDR3 here is CASSLSGGQGYEQYF. Written as DNA, the CDR3 is TGTGCCAGCAGCCTATCGGGGGGGCAGGGCTACGAGCAGTACTTC.

The chain is built from TRBV4-1 and TRBJ1-2; TRBD1 is a possible D gene (6 bases). Germline V CDR1 and CDR2: MGHRA, YSYEKL. V was clipped by 1 base and J by 4 bases, with 10 bases between them. CDR3 length: 14 amino acids. CDR3 DNA: TGCGCCAGCAGCCAAGCAGGGGTTGGCTATGGCTACACCTTC. Translated: CASSQAGVGYGYTF.

The sample holds one count of this clone. V gene TRBV15 combines with J gene TRBJ1-1, with D perhaps matching TRBD1 (5 bases). The CDR3 covers 15 residues. The germline CDR1 and CDR2 sequences are LNHNV and YYDKDF (reference sequence). V was pared by 0 bases and J by 7 bases, with 15 bases between. The CDR3 protein is CATSRDLFWGSEAFF. The CDR3 DNA is TGTGCCACCAGCAGAGATTTGTTTTGGGGCAGTGAAGCTTTCTTT.

The chain uses TRBV10-3 and TRBJ2-2, with unresolved D. Germline-derived CDR1 and CDR2 are ENHRY and SYGVKD. This CDR3 is built from 15 residues. Trimming pared 3 bases from V and 3 bases from J, leaving 11 bases between. In DNA, the CDR3 is TGTGCCATCAGTGATCCCAGCGACTACACCGGGGAGCTGTTTTTT. Amino acid sequence: CAISDPSDYTGELFF.

This clone has only one observation. This chain uses TRBV5-3 with TRBJ1-5, with 8 nucleotides matching TRBD1. TRBV5-3 belongs to the ORF category, with a function that is uncertain. The V gene end was trimmed by 0 bases and the J gene end by 4 bases; junction bases not matched to a gene: 9. This CDR3 comprises 17 residues. The chain's CDR3 is CARSLEPPTGENQPQHF. The DNA of the CDR3 is TGTGCCAGAAGCTTGGAACCACCGACAGGGGAAAATCAGCCCCAGCATTTT.

The rearrangement uses TRBV3-1 (or the pseudogene TRBV3-2) and TRBJ1-1; no definite D call. Trimming pared 3 bases from V and 0 bases from J, leaving 11 bases between. Germline V gives CDR1 LGHDT, CDR2 YNNKEL (reference sequence). The CDR3 has 15 amino acids. CDR3 loop: CASSHAGIMNTEAFF. The CDR3, as DNA: TGTGCCAGCAGCCACGCCGGGATAATGAACACTGAAGCTTTCTTT.

This rearrangement joins TRBV2 to TRBJ1-4, with TRBD1 as a possible D gene (6 bases). Germline-derived CDR1 and CDR2 are SNHLY and FYNNEI. The CDR3 runs 14 residues. V lost 8 bases, J lost 3 bases, and 13 bases lay in between. Here the CDR3 reads CASGGQLSNEKLFF. The DNA for the CDR3 is TGTGCCAGCGGCGGACAGCTGTCTAATGAAAAACTGTTTTTT.

The sample holds one count of this clone. The chain employs TRBV3-1 (or the pseudogene TRBV3-2) and TRBJ1-2; TRBD1 might be the D (6 bases). Trimming removed 5 bases at V and 1 base at J, with 11 bases between. The CDR3 extends over 14 amino acids. The V gene's germline CDR1 is LGHDT and CDR2 YNNKEL (reference sequence). CDR3 protein: CASSSDSYNYGYTF. The CDR3 DNA sequence: TGTGCCAGCAGCTCGGACAGCTATAACTATGGCTACACCTTC.

This clone was seen only a few times. This rearrangement joins TRBV6-5 to TRBJ1-3; the match to TRBD1 covers 9 bases. The CDR3 extends over 15 amino acids. Germline CDR1 reads MNHEY; CDR2 reads SVGAGI. The V and J ends lost 5 bases and 5 bases, in that order; junction bases with no gene match: 7. This chain's CDR3 is CASSPPGQGRNTIYF. Written as DNA, the CDR3 is TGTGCCAGCAGTCCCCCGGGACAGGGTCGAAACACCATATATTTT.

This clone was seen only once. The chain combines TRBV11-2 with TRBJ2-2; D is unresolved. The V end lost 5 bases, the J end lost 5 bases, and 3 bases lay between the germline ends. CDR1 and CDR2 (germline): SGHAT, FQNNGV. This CDR3 comprises 11 residues. The CDR3 DNA sequence: TGTGCCAGCAGCCTGACCGGGGAGCTGTTTTTT. Translated: CASSLTGELFF.

The chain uses TRBV28 and TRBJ1-5, with 7 bases aligning to TRBD1. Germline values: CDR1 MDHEN, CDR2 SYDVKM. With 7 bases clipped from V and 4 bases from J, the junction kept 13 bases outside the gene matches. The CDR3 contains 16 residues. This chain's CDR3 is CASKDGGQFRNQPQHF. CDR3 DNA: TGTGCCAGCAAAGATGGGGGACAGTTTAGGAATCAGCCCCAGCATTTT.

The chain has TRBV15 and TRBJ1-1; maybe TRBD1 (5 bases). The CDR3 extends over 13 amino acids. Germline V gene sequence: CDR1 LNHNV, CDR2 YYDKDF (reference sequence). Trimming took off 5 bases at V and 11 bases at J, with 18 bases between the two ends. The CDR3 spells CATSASGGRRAFF. CDR3 in DNA: TGTGCCACCAGCGCGAGCGGGGGAAGGAGGGCTTTCTTT.

The CDR3 loop is CASSLGDEQYF. The CDR3 coding sequence is TGTGCCAGCAGCCTCGGAGACGAGCAGTACTTC. This chain connects TRBV7-8 to TRBJ2-7; D not resolved. Germline CDR1 and CDR2: SGHVS and FQNEAQ. CDR3 length: 11 amino acids. V gave up 5 bases and J gave up 5 bases, with 7 bases separating them.

The rearrangement uses TRBV13 and TRBJ1-3, with 7 positions matching TRBD1. V was pared by 5 bases and J by 6 bases, with 10 bases of the junction left unmatched. CDR3 length: 15 residues. Looked up from germline, CDR1 is PRHDT and CDR2 is FYEKMQ (reference sequence). The CDR3 DNA reads TGTGCCAGCAGCAACTACAGGGGCCCCTCAAACACCATATATTTT. Its translation is CASSNYRGPSNTIYF.

This clone showed up just once. The J gene is TRBJ2-1, the V gene TRBV7-9; possibly TRBD2 for D (6 bases). The length of the CDR3 is 14 residues. The V end lost 3 bases, the J end lost 4 bases, and 10 bases lay between the germline ends. Germline CDR1 and CDR2: SEHNR and FQNEAQ (reference sequence). CDR3 sequence reads: CASSFGGLYNEQFF. Here the CDR3 DNA reads TGTGCCAGCAGCTTTGGGGGACTTTACAATGAGCAGTTCTTC.

CDR3 sequence (DNA): TGTGCCAGCAGCCAAGTGGGACTAGCGGGAGGGATCTACTCCTACGAGCAGTACTTC. It codes for CASSQVGLAGGIYSYEQYF. This chain uses TRBV14 with TRBJ2-7; the match to TRBD2 covers 16 bases. The CDR3 has 19 residues. Germline CDR1 reads SGHDN; CDR2 reads FVKESK. V lost 1 base, J lost 0 bases, and 6 bases stayed unmatched.

The rearrangement joins TRBV29-1 to TRBJ1-1; maybe TRBD1 (5 bases). Trimming pared 8 bases from V and 1 base from J, leaving 20 bases between. The CDR3 sequence is 15 residues long. Germline V lookup: CDR1 SQVTM, CDR2 ANQGSEA. CDR3 sequence (DNA): TGCAGCTGCGCTGACGCAGCGGGACGGAACACTGAAGCTTTCTTT. Its translation: CSCADAAGRNTEAFF.

The rearrangement joins TRBV6-4 to TRBJ2-1, with 7 bases matching TRBD1. CDR1 is MRHNA and CDR2 is SNTAGT in the germline V gene. After removal of 2 bases from V and 5 bases from J, the junction contained 9 bases not matched to a gene. CDR3 size: 16 residues. The CDR3 DNA follows: TGTGCCAGCAGTGACACCCCCTTCCAGGGGGACAATGAGCAGTTCTTC. Its translation: CASSDTPFQGDNEQFF.

V usage is TRBV14 and J usage is TRBJ1-6; D not certain. With 1 base removed from V and 10 bases from J, the gap between germline ends came to 11 bases. CDR1 SGHDN and CDR2 FVKESK come from the germline V gene. The CDR3 is 14 residues long. This CDR3 is CASSQAGKGSPLHF. CDR3 coding DNA: TGTGCCAGCAGCCAAGCGGGGAAAGGCTCACCCCTCCACTTT.

The chain uses TRBV3-1 (or the pseudogene TRBV3-2) and TRBJ1-1; unclear D gene. V dropped 0 bases and J dropped 0 bases, with 11 bases sitting between them. The germline V gene encodes CDR1 LGHDT and CDR2 YNNKEL (reference sequence). This CDR3 is built from 16 residues. The CDR3 sequence: CASSQDPRQLNTEAFF. The CDR3 nucleotides are TGTGCCAGCAGCCAAGATCCCCGACAACTGAACACTGAAGCTTTCTTT.

This sequence joins TRBV4-2 and TRBJ2-1; TRBD1 agrees at 10 bases. Trimming at V came to 4 bases and at J to 1 base, leaving 7 bases not matched to a gene. The CDR3 extends over 17 amino acids. Per the germline V gene, CDR1 is LGHNA and CDR2 is YNFKEQ. The CDR3 DNA is TGTGCCAGCAGCCGAGAGGGACAGGGGATGTCCTACAATGAGCAGTTCTTC. Its translation: CASSREGQGMSYNEQFF.

The V gene is TRBV4-1, the J gene TRBJ2-1, with 8 bases matching TRBD1. The V gene end was trimmed by 1 base and the J gene end by 5 bases; junction bases not matched to a gene: 4. From germline, CDR1 is MGHRA and CDR2 YSYEKL. The CDR3 loop spans 15 amino acids. In DNA form, the CDR3 reads TGCGCCAGCAGCCAAGGGGGACAGGTGAACAATGAGCAGTTCTTC. Protein: CASSQGGQVNNEQFF.

The chain has TRBV2 and TRBJ2-2, with D perhaps matching TRBD1 (6 bases). V lost 8 bases and J lost 4, with 14 bases in between. Germline V gives CDR1 SNHLY, CDR2 FYNNEI. This CDR3 has 14 amino acids. CDR3 loop: CASGRQASTGELFF. In DNA, the CDR3 is TGTGCCAGCGGGCGACAGGCGAGCACCGGGGAGCTGTTTTTT.

The chain couples TRBV19 to TRBJ1-6; no reliable D call. The CDR3 sequence is 13 residues long. V lost 8 bases, J lost 7 bases, and 12 bases lay in between. Germline CDR1 and CDR2: LNHDA and SQIVND (reference sequence). The CDR3: CASGGMRNSPLHF. CDR3 nucleotide sequence: TGTGCCAGTGGAGGGATGCGCAATTCACCCCTCCACTTT.

The CDR3: CASGPDTMNTEAFF. The DNA of the CDR3 is TGTGCTAGTGGTCCTGACACAATGAACACTGAAGCTTTCTTT. The chain links TRBV12-5 to TRBJ1-1; no clear D. The CDR3 runs 14 residues. CDR1 is LGHNT, CDR2 FRNRAP, per germline. V was shortened by 5 bases and J by 0 bases, with 10 bases between the two germline ends.

This clone was picked up a small number of times. Additional DNA sequences in this sample encode the identical CDR3. The chain links TRBV30 to TRBJ1-2; 8 bases match TRBD1. Germline assignment: CDR1 GTSNPN and CDR2 SVGIG (reference sequence). Germline trimming cut 1 base from V and 6 bases from J; bases unmatched to any gene: 1. The CDR3 covers 12 residues. The CDR3 reads CAWSGTGHGYTF. CDR3 nucleotide sequence: TGTGCCTGGAGTGGGACAGGGCATGGCTACACCTTC.